This is a list of T cell receptor beta chains from one sample in a study of shared clonotypes between healthy human individuals. Only in-frame clones appear in the TCRdb table, and some are missing; sequencing was by immunoSEQ multiplex PCR. The table has over 1.5 million clones, 98% seen once. The specimen was naive CD4+ T cells sorted from blood. The receptors derive from a man aged 25 to 45 in good health. Both conserved end residues are part of each CDR3. D genes are given only for firm matches. Part of the rows lack a size; the others show once, few, many or a class for expanded clones.

V: TRBV7-7; D: NA; J: TRBJ2-5; size: NA; length: 15; CDR3: CASSLAPGERETQYF; DNA: TGTGCCAGCAGCTTAGCACCGGGGGAGCGGGAGACCCAGTACTTC
V: TRBV4-1; D: NA; J: TRBJ2-2; size: NA; length: 17; CDR3: CASSQDRRVANTGELFF; DNA: TGCGCCAGCAGCCAAGATCGCCGGGTCGCGAACACCGGGGAGCTGTTTTTT
V: TRBV29-1; D: NA; J: TRBJ1-2; size: NA; length: 11; CDR3: CSVGLTGGYTF; DNA: TGCAGCGTTGGGCTAACAGGAGGCTACACCTTC
V: TRBV28; D: TRBD2; J: TRBJ2-7; size: NA; length: 16; CDR3: CASSAPSGRSPYEQYF; DNA: TGTGCCAGCAGTGCCCCTAGCGGGAGATCCCCCTACGAGCAGTACTTC
V: TRBV6-5; D: NA; J: TRBJ1-2; size: NA; length: 15; CDR3: CASSQLPGVAYGYTF; DNA: TGTGCCAGCAGTCAACTTCCAGGGGTCGCCTATGGCTACACCTTC
V: TRBV18; D: TRBD1; J: TRBJ2-2; size: once; length: 16; CDR3: CASSPGTELRPGELFF; DNA: TGTGCCAGCTCACCAGGGACAGAGCTACGACCCGGGGAGCTGTTTTTT
V: TRBV19; D: NA; J: TRBJ2-4; size: NA; length: 15; CDR3: CASSSFQSAKNIQYF; DNA: TGTGCCAGTAGTTCCTTTCAGTCTGCCAAAAACATTCAGTACTTC
V: TRBV12-5; D: NA; J: TRBJ1-5; size: few; length: 12; CDR3: CASAQGNQPQHF; DNA: TGTGCTAGTGCCCAGGGCAATCAGCCCCAGCATTTT
V: TRBV4-1; D: NA; J: TRBJ1-1; size: NA; length: 16; CDR3: CASSQSRSRLNTEAFF; DNA: TGCGCCAGCAGCCAATCCCGGAGCCGCTTGAACACTGAAGCTTTCTTT
V: TRBV9; D: TRBD2; J: TRBJ2-1; size: NA; length: 15; CDR3: CASSVGSGSAGEQFF; DNA: TGTGCCAGCAGCGTAGGTAGCGGGAGTGCCGGTGAGCAGTTCTTC
V: TRBV6-6; D: NA; J: TRBJ2-3; size: NA; length: 15; CDR3: CASSYVRKSTDTQYF; DNA: TGTGCCAGCAGTTATGTTCGGAAGAGCACAGATACGCAGTATTTT
V: TRBV27; D: TRBD2; J: TRBJ2-1; size: NA; length: 17; CDR3: CASSFPFGGGPNNEQFF; DNA: TGTGCCAGCAGTTTCCCCTTTGGGGGAGGGCCCAACAATGAGCAGTTCTTC
V: TRBV11-3; D: NA; J: TRBJ2-2; size: NA; length: 12; CDR3: CASSRSTGELFF; DNA: TGTGCCAGCAGTCGGAGCACCGGGGAGCTGTTTTTT
V: TRBV29-1; D: TRBD1; J: TRBJ1-1; size: NA; length: 14; CDR3: CSVDGTGEDTEAFF; DNA: TGCAGCGTTGATGGGACAGGGGAGGACACTGAAGCTTTCTTT
V: TRBV28; D: NA; J: TRBJ2-7; size: NA; length: 14; CDR3: CASSFSGTTYEQYF; DNA: TGTGCCAGCAGTTTCTCCGGGACGACCTACGAGCAGTACTTC
V: TRBV28; D: TRBD2; J: TRBJ2-7; size: NA; length: 13; CDR3: CASSRRGAYEQYF; DNA: TGTGCCAGCAGTAGGCGGGGGGCCTACGAGCAGTACTTC
V: TRBV18; D: NA; J: TRBJ2-1; size: NA; length: 14; CDR3: CASSPPSFRDEQFF; DNA: TGTGCCAGCTCACCACCGAGTTTTAGAGATGAGCAGTTCTTC
V: TRBV19; D: NA; J: TRBJ1-3; size: once; length: 13; CDR3: CASSINPGNTIYF; DNA: TGTGCCAGTAGTATCAATCCCGGAAACACCATATATTTT
V: TRBV4-2; D: NA; J: TRBJ2-1; size: NA; length: 16; CDR3: CASSQAKTARDNEQFF; DNA: TGTGCCAGCAGCCAAGCTAAGACTGCCCGGGACAATGAGCAGTTCTTC
V: TRBV11-2; D: TRBD1; J: TRBJ2-7; size: NA; length: 16; CDR3: CASSRQPTGNSYEQYF; DNA: TGTGCCAGCAGCCGACAGCCGACAGGGAACAGCTACGAGCAGTACTTC
V: TRBV5-1; D: NA; J: TRBJ1-2; size: NA; length: 14; CDR3: CASSLGTSIHGYTF; DNA: TGCGCCAGCAGCTTGGGGACTTCTATCCATGGCTACACCTTC
V: TRBV2; D: NA; J: TRBJ2-3; size: NA; length: 12; CDR3: CASNPGTDTQYF; DNA: TGTGCCAGCAATCCGGGAACAGATACGCAGTATTTT
V: TRBV5-1; D: NA; J: TRBJ2-1; size: NA; length: 13; CDR3: CASSLAPANEQFF; DNA: TGCGCCAGCAGCTTGGCGCCCGCCAATGAGCAGTTCTTC